A single sample gave rise to the 26 T cell receptor beta chains below, sequenced in a study of graft-versus-host responses after intestinal transplantation. These receptors' targets are unknown. The repertoire was sequenced with immunoSEQ multiplex PCR; TCRdb's copy has only in-frame clones and lacks some. The sample holds some 76,000 clones, about nine tenths seen once. This specimen consisted of unstimulated CD8+ T cells sorted from spleen or lymph node cells, obtained before transplant. All receptors derive from a human donor who was the organ donor for an intestinal transplant.

The chain is built from TRBV5-4 and TRBJ1-1; 9 bases agree with TRBD1. Per the germline V gene, CDR1 is SGHNT and CDR2 is YYREEE (reference sequence). The CDR3 runs 13 residues. The trim removed 4 bases at V and 10 bases at J, leaving 8 bases unmatched. Written as DNA, the CDR3 is TGTGCCAGCAGCCAATACAGGGGGCGCGTAGCTTTCTTT. Translation: CASSQYRGRVAFF.

The chain couples TRBV6-1 to TRBJ1-3; D gene unclear. Germline CDR1 MNHNS, CDR2 SASEGT. The CDR3 covers 16 residues. The V gene lost 4 bases and the J gene lost 3 bases, with 16 bases spanning the gap. The DNA of the CDR3 is TGTGCCAGCAGTGTGACTTCCGAGACGAGTGGAAACACCATATATTTT. Translating gives CASSVTSETSGNTIYF.

The chain uses TRBV19 and TRBJ1-5; TRBD1 is a possible D gene (6 bases). CDR3 size: 12 residues. Germline V gene data show CDR1 as LNHDA and CDR2 as SQIVND (reference sequence). Here the CDR3 reads CAGGWGGQPQHF. In DNA, the CDR3 is TGTGCAGGGGGTTGGGGTGGGCAGCCCCAGCATTTT.

The chain has TRBV7-3 and TRBJ2-1; 13 nucleotides align to TRBD2. Germline V gene lookup returns CDR1 SGHTA and CDR2 FQGTGA. The CDR3 runs to 13 residues. V lost 5 bases, J lost 15 bases, and 7 bases stayed unmatched. CDR3 sequence reads: CASSILAGGPWFF. As DNA, the CDR3 is TGTGCCAGCAGCATACTAGCGGGGGGGCCCTGGTTCTTC.

This clone was recorded only once. This chain joins TRBV4-1 and TRBJ2-7; the D call may be TRBD1 or TRBD2 (5 bases each). CDR1 is MGHRA and CDR2 is YSYEKL in the germline V gene. Trimming removed 5 bases from V and 3 bases from J, with 11 bases in between. The CDR3 length is 13 residues. This CDR3 reads CASSTGTIYEQYF. The CDR3 DNA follows: TGCGCCAGCAGCACCGGGACGATCTACGAGCAGTACTTC.

This clone turned up a few times. The chain links TRBV28 to TRBJ2-1; no firm D call. The CDR3 spans 11 residues. Germline values: CDR1 MDHEN, CDR2 SYDVKM. The V end lost 3 bases, the J end lost 10 bases, and 7 bases lay between the germline ends. The CDR3: CASSFSGEQFF. DNA of the CDR3: TGTGCCAGCAGTTTCAGTGGGGAGCAGTTCTTC.

The V gene is TRBV27, the J gene TRBJ1-1; 7 bases align to TRBD1. V gave up 2 bases and J gave up 8 bases; unmatched junction bases: 5. Germline V gene sequence: CDR1 MNHEY, CDR2 SMNVEV (reference sequence). The CDR3 has 13 amino acids. The CDR3 region has the DNA TGTGCCAGCAGTTTAGAGGGACAGAGCGAAGCTTTCTTT. Its translation is CASSLEGQSEAFF.

The chain recombines TRBV28 with TRBJ2-7; maybe TRBD1 (5 bases). The CDR3 runs to 11 residues. Trimming stripped 10 bases from V and 3 bases from J, with 10 bases between. CDR1 is MDHEN and CDR2 is SYDVKM in the germline V gene. DNA of the CDR3: TGTGCCACCAGGGCCTACTACGAGCAGTACTTC. Translation: CATRAYYEQYF.

The genes are TRBV2 and TRBJ1-1, with a possible D match to TRBD1 (5 bases). Germline V gene lookup returns CDR1 SNHLY and CDR2 FYNNEI. The germline V and J ends were trimmed by 1 base and 0 bases, with 9 bases remaining between them. This CDR3 is built from 15 residues. The CDR3 loop is CASSEVGTVNTEAFF. The CDR3 DNA sequence: TGTGCCAGCAGTGAAGTGGGGACTGTGAACACTGAAGCTTTCTTT.

On this clone itself: At the DNA level, this CDR3 is encoded by other sequences in the same sample as well. The DNA for the CDR3 is TGTGCCAGCAGCGAGAGGAGTTACACCGGGGAGCTGTTTTTT. This sequence encodes CASSERSYTGELFF. J is TRBJ2-2 and V is TRBV9; D not resolved. Between the trimmed V and J ends, which lost 3 bases and 3 bases, there was a span of 9 bases. The CDR3 spans 14 residues. Germline CDR1 is SGDLS and CDR2 is YYNGEE.

Turning to this clone: Other DNA sequences in this specimen translate into the identical CDR3. CDR3 protein: CASSLTGLDGYTF. Written as DNA, the CDR3 is TGTGCCAGCAGCTTGACAGGGTTGGATGGCTACACCTTC. The chain is built from TRBV7-3 and TRBJ1-2; 7 nucleotides line up with TRBD1. V gave up 3 bases and J gave up 6 bases; unmatched junction bases: 4. In germline, CDR1 is SGHTA, CDR2 FQGTGA. This CDR3 has 13 amino acids.

The V gene is TRBV5-4, the J gene TRBJ1-3, with D tentatively TRBD1 (6 bases). Trimming cost V 5 bases and J 0 bases, with 15 bases left between them. Germline CDR1 reads SGHNT; CDR2 reads YYREEE (reference sequence). The CDR3 loop spans 16 amino acids. This chain's CDR3 is CASSSGGHDSGNTIYF. CDR3 nucleotide sequence: TGTGCCAGCAGTAGTGGGGGGCACGACTCTGGAAACACCATATATTTT.

This chain links TRBV11-2 with TRBJ2-7; D gene ambiguous. Trimming cost V 0 bases and J 2 bases, with 2 bases left between them. CDR1 and CDR2 from the germline V gene are SGHAT and FQNNGV. The CDR3 sequence is 12 residues long. The CDR3 loop is CASSLDAYEQYF. The DNA for the CDR3 is TGTGCCAGCAGCTTAGATGCCTACGAGCAGTACTTC.

V gene TRBV9 combines with J gene TRBJ1-2; D unclear. The CDR3 spans 14 residues. CDR1 is SGDLS, CDR2 YYNGEE, per germline. Trimming removed 4 bases from V and 7 bases from J, with 17 bases in between. CDR3 DNA sequence: TGTGCCAGCAGCCCCGGACTGGGTTCTGTTGGCTACACCTTC. It is translated as CASSPGLGSVGYTF. Full variable domain (remainder filled in from reference TRBV9 and TRBJ1-2): DSGVTQTPKHLITATGQRVTLRCSPRSGDLSVYWYQQSLDQGLQFLIQYYNGEERAKGNILERFSAQQFPDLHSELNLSSLELGDSALYFCASSPGLGSVGYTFGSGTRLTVV.

On this clone: The identical CDR3 is also encoded by other nucleotide sequences in the sample. The chain has TRBV7-9 and TRBJ2-2, with D maybe TRBD1 (6 bases). V shed 5 bases and J shed 3 bases, with 10 bases lying between them. The CDR3 totals 14 residues. In germline, CDR1 is SEHNR, CDR2 FQNEAQ (reference sequence). Here the CDR3 DNA reads TGTGCCAGCAGCCTCAGGGGTTACACCGGGGAGCTGTTTTTT. Translation gives CASSLRGYTGELFF.

J is TRBJ1-1 and V is TRBV20-1; no definite D call. Germline CDR1 DFQATT, CDR2 SNEGSKA (reference sequence). Trimming pared 3 bases from V and 6 bases from J, leaving 5 bases between. This CDR3 is 10 amino acids long. The CDR3 DNA follows: TGCAGTGCTAGCCCTGCTGAAGCTTTCTTT. As protein: CSASPAEAFF.

J is TRBJ2-7 and V is TRBV30, with D maybe TRBD1 (5 bases). This CDR3 contains 12 residues. Trimming took 0 bases from V and 5 from J, leaving 8 bases between them. Germline lookup yields CDR1 GTSNPN and CDR2 SVGIG (reference sequence). CDR3 coding DNA: TGTGCCTGGAGTGTAGGGGCTAACGAGCAGTACTTC. This codes for CAWSVGANEQYF.

The chain combines TRBV5-1 with TRBJ2-3; D unresolved. The CDR3 is 14 residues long. V was trimmed by 0 bases and J by 6 bases, leaving 11 bases between them. Per the germline V gene, CDR1 is SGHRS and CDR2 is YFSETQ. CDR3 bases: TGCGCCAGCAGCTTGGGGCAGGCCTTTGATACGCAGTATTTT. It specifies CASSLGQAFDTQYF.

The rearrangement joins TRBV6-5 to TRBJ2-5, with D tentatively TRBD1 (5 bases). Trimming stripped 2 bases from V and 5 bases from J, with 9 bases between. The germline V gene has CDR1 MNHEY and CDR2 SVGAGI. The length of the CDR3 is 13 residues. For the CDR3, the DNA is TGTGCCAGCAGTTACGGGGCCAGGGAGACCCAGTACTTC. Protein: CASSYGARETQYF.

This clone was recorded only once. The V and J genes are TRBV7-9 and TRBJ2-7; 12 nucleotides align to TRBD2. J gave up 3 bases and V 4 bases, and 4 bases lay outside the gene matches. The CDR3 consists of 15 residues. Germline CDR1 and CDR2: SEHNR and FQNEAQ (reference sequence). CDR3 coding DNA: TGTGCCAGCAGCTCAACTAGCGGGGGGTACTACGAGCAGTACTTC. Translation gives CASSSTSGGYYEQYF.

The V and J genes are TRBV10-2 and TRBJ1-4; 9 nucleotides align to TRBD1. The germline V gene has CDR1 WSHSY and CDR2 SAAADI. The CDR3 length is 13 residues. V gave up 8 bases and J gave up 6 bases; unmatched junction bases: 4. The CDR3 spells CASGTGPYEKLFF. DNA of the CDR3: TGCGCCAGCGGGACAGGGCCCTATGAAAAACTGTTTTTT.

As for this clone: Germline and junction disagree at one end, which may indicate a read error. Written as DNA, the CDR3 is TGTGCCAGCAGTTCACAGGTTGAGGTGAATGAAAACCTGTTTTTT. Encoded protein: CASSSQVEVNENLFF. This chain connects TRBV6-6 to TRBJ1-4, with a possible D match to TRBD1 (5 bases). Germline values: CDR1 MNHNY, CDR2 SVGAGI (reference sequence). CDR3 size: 15 residues.

The rearrangement uses TRBV27 and TRBJ1-1; possibly TRBD1 for D (5 bases). V was pared by 2 bases and J by 11 bases, with 18 bases between. Germline CDR1 MNHEY, CDR2 SMNVEV (reference sequence). The CDR3 has 14 residues. CDR3 region: CASSLIGDHRGAFF. CDR3 coding DNA: TGTGCCAGCAGTTTAATTGGGGACCACCGGGGGGCTTTCTTT.

The genes are TRBV9 and TRBJ1-5; 7 bases match TRBD1. Germline loops: CDR1 SGDLS, CDR2 YYNGEE. CDR3 size: 15 residues. V lost 4 bases to trimming and J lost 7 bases; unmatched junction nucleotides: 11. The CDR3: CASSQPRPGQQPQHF. CDR3 bases: TGTGCCAGCAGCCAGCCACGGCCGGGACAGCAGCCCCAGCATTTT.

The chain employs TRBV2 and TRBJ1-2; D not certain. Trimming took off 2 bases at V and 6 bases at J, with 13 bases between the two ends. CDR1 is SNHLY, CDR2 FYNNEI, per germline. The CDR3 extends over 14 amino acids. CDR3 amino acids: CASSEFGGYDGYTF. In nucleotides, the CDR3 is TGTGCCAGCAGTGAATTCGGTGGGTACGATGGCTACACCTTC.

This clone occurred a few times. V is TRBV28 and J is TRBJ1-6; unclear D gene. V was trimmed by 4 bases and J by 10 bases, leaving 17 bases between them. There are 15 residues in the CDR3. CDR1 is MDHEN, CDR2 SYDVKM, per germline. CDR3: CASSYGRSLESPLHF. The CDR3 region has the DNA TGTGCCAGCAGTTATGGACGGAGCCTCGAGTCACCCCTCCACTTT.